This passage covers 12 T cell receptor beta chains from one sample sequenced in a study of T cell responses to AZD1222 COVID-19 vaccine. The method was immunoSEQ multiplex PCR; TCRdb's version includes in-frame clones alone and lacks a portion of them. The table records around 130,000 clones, about 93% of them present only once. Specimen: peripheral blood, collected on day 0 of AZD1222 vaccination. These receptor sequences come from an adult in good health.

The chain joins TRBV29-1 to TRBJ1-2; a possible D gene is TRBD1 (6 bases). CDR1 SQVTM and CDR2 ANQGSEA come from the germline V gene. The CDR3 extends over 14 amino acids. V lost 5 bases and J 3 bases, leaving 16 bases between the germline ends. The CDR3 nucleotides are TGCAGCGTTCAGGCAGGGGCCAACCACTATGGCTACACCTTC. Its protein product is CSVQAGANHYGYTF.

This chain uses TRBV7-9 with TRBJ1-4; 10 nucleotides line up with TRBD1. J lost 8 bases, V lost 1 base, and 7 bases had no gene match. The CDR3 runs 16 residues. CDR1 is SEHNR and CDR2 is FQNEAQ in the germline V gene (reference sequence). The CDR3 loop is CASSLDWTGGSEKLFF. CDR3 sequence (DNA): TGTGCCAGCAGCTTAGACTGGACAGGGGGTAGCGAAAAACTGTTTTTT.

The gene calls are TRBV12-3 or TRBV12-4 and TRBJ2-7; D is unclear. The V end lost 3 bases, the J end lost 4 bases, and 10 bases lay between the germline ends. This CDR3 spans 13 amino acids. CDR3 nucleotides: TGTGCCAGCAGTTTTTTCGCCACGTACGAGCAGTACTTC. Its translation: CASSFFATYEQYF.

This clone has only one observation. The chain recombines TRBV7-8 with TRBJ2-7; 7 bases match TRBD2. CDR3 length equals 13 residues. Germline values: CDR1 SGHVS, CDR2 FQNEAQ. The V segment lost 5 bases and the J segment 0 bases; nucleotides outside the gene matches: 1. CDR3 amino acids: CASSRTSSYEQYF. The CDR3 DNA reads as TGTGCCAGCAGCAGGACTAGCTCCTACGAGCAGTACTTC.

The chain recombines TRBV6-6 with TRBJ1-5, with TRBD1 matching over 7 bases. The V gene end was trimmed by 2 bases and the J gene end by 2 bases; junction bases not matched to a gene: 6. The CDR3 loop spans 16 amino acids. The germline V gene has CDR1 MNHNY and CDR2 SVGAGI (reference sequence). This CDR3 reads CASSYAIDRGNQPQHF. The CDR3 bases are TGTGCCAGCAGTTACGCAATTGACAGGGGCAATCAGCCCCAGCATTTT.

The table lists this clone with a count of one. In DNA form, the CDR3 reads TGTGCCAGCGGAAGTCCGGGCCCCCAAGGGAGAAACACCATATATTTT. Amino acids: CASGSPGPQGRNTIYF. The chain links TRBV5-6 to TRBJ1-3; no clear D gene. This CDR3 has 16 amino acids. V was clipped by 7 bases and J by 5 bases, with 22 bases between them. CDR1 SGHDT and CDR2 YYEEEE come from the germline V gene.

This chain uses TRBV6-5 with TRBJ2-7; D remains ambiguous. Germline values: CDR1 MNHEY, CDR2 SVGAGI. This CDR3 spans 15 amino acids. V was cut by 0 bases and J by 5 bases, with 14 bases left in between. CDR3 region: CASSYSMLGTDEQYF. Here the CDR3 DNA reads TGTGCCAGCAGTTACTCGATGCTGGGAACGGACGAGCAGTACTTC.

The V gene is TRBV9, the J gene TRBJ2-5; 10 positions match TRBD1. CDR3 length: 14 residues. From germline, CDR1 is SGDLS and CDR2 YYNGEE. Trimming took 3 bases from V and 5 from J; bases not matched to a gene: 4. CDR3 residues: CASSETGGWETQYF. The CDR3 bases are TGTGCCAGCAGCGAGACAGGGGGCTGGGAGACCCAGTACTTC. Drawing the rest from reference TRBV9 and TRBJ2-5, the complete variable domain is DSGVTQTPKHLITATGQRVTLRCSPRSGDLSVYWYQQSLDQGLQFLIQYYNGEERAKGNILERFSAQQFPDLHSELNLSSLELGDSALYFCASSETGGWETQYFGPGTRLLVL.

The chain couples TRBV12-3 or TRBV12-4 to TRBJ1-1; no firm D call. This CDR3 has 13 amino acids. V lost 6 bases to trimming and J lost 0 bases, with 8 bases between them. The CDR3 bases are TGTGCCAGCAGCAATATGATGAACACTGAAGCTTTCTTT. The encoded protein is CASSNMMNTEAFF.

V is TRBV18 and J is TRBJ1-1; 8 bases fit TRBD1. The CDR3 totals 14 residues. Germline loops: CDR1 KGHSH, CDR2 LQKENI. Trimming at V came to 6 bases and at J to 1 base, leaving 4 bases not matched to a gene. Here the CDR3 DNA reads TGTGCCAGCTCGCGCAGGGGGCAGAACACTGAAGCTTTCTTT. It specifies CASSRRGQNTEAFF. Full variable domain (outside the CDR3, taken from reference TRBV18 and TRBJ1-1): NAGVMQNPRHLVRRRGQEARLRCSPMKGHSHVYWYRQLPEEGLKFMVYLQKENIIDESGMPKERFSAEFPKEGPSILRIQQVVRGDSAAYFCASSRRGQNTEAFFGQGTRLTVV.

In this sample, this clone turned up once. The chain recombines TRBV6-5 with TRBJ1-1; D is possibly TRBD1 (6 bases). CDR1 is MNHEY, CDR2 SVGAGI, per germline. The CDR3 covers 13 residues. The V end lost 4 bases, the J end lost 3 bases, and 9 bases lay between the germline ends. DNA of the CDR3: TGTGCCAGCAGTTTGGACAGAGACACTGAAGCTTTCTTT. It specifies CASSLDRDTEAFF.

J is TRBJ1-1 and V is TRBV27; TRBD1 aligns across 7 bases. Germline CDR1 MNHEY, CDR2 SMNVEV (reference sequence). After removal of 5 bases from V and 1 base from J, the junction contained 10 bases not matched to a gene. This CDR3 spans 16 amino acids. The chain's CDR3 is CASSLHRDSPNTEAFF. CDR3 nucleotide sequence: TGTGCCAGCAGTCTCCACCGGGACAGCCCGAACACTGAAGCTTTCTTT.